A selection of T cell receptor beta chains follows, all from one sample in a study of T-cell memory formation after mild COVID-19. TCRdb recomputed calls from the 5' RACE reads with MiXCR, one row per CDR3 protein. The repertoire holds fewer than 600,000 distinct CDR3 sequences, less than 25% seen once, with roughly 9.1% in the top ten. Sequencing was performed on PBMCs or a T cell subset sorted from them (not recorded which). The receptors were sampled from an adult woman who had mild COVID-19 (a few samples of this study predate the infection). Cell type and time point are not known. Both conserved end residues are part of each CDR3. Each record gives: clone size, J gene, D gene, V gene, CDR3 protein, CDR3 DNA. D genes are given only for firm matches. Rows give clone size only sometimes, using once, few, many, or a class for an expanded clone.

abundance: .; j_gene: TRBJ1-1; d_gene: .; v_gene: TRBV5-1; CDR3aa: CASSLEPGQNTEAFF; CDR3nt: TGCGCCAGCAGCTTGGAACCGGGACAGAACACTGAAGCTTTCTTT
abundance: few; j_gene: TRBJ2-7; d_gene: TRBD2; v_gene: TRBV4-2; CDR3aa: CASSQEWLAGGYEQYF; CDR3nt: TGTGCCAGCAGCCAAGAGTGGCTAGCGGGGGGCTACGAGCAGTACTTC
abundance: .; j_gene: TRBJ2-3; d_gene: .; v_gene: TRBV19; CDR3aa: CASSLSWGADTQYF; CDR3nt: TGTGCCAGTAGCCTAAGTTGGGGGGCAGATACGCAGTATTTT
abundance: .; j_gene: TRBJ2-3; d_gene: .; v_gene: TRBV7-9; CDR3aa: CASSDHGDLTDTQYF; CDR3nt: TGTGCCAGCAGCGACCACGGGGATTTGACAGATACGCAGTATTTT
abundance: .; j_gene: TRBJ2-3; d_gene: TRBD1; v_gene: TRBV6-5; CDR3aa: CASSRTRQGRGASPSTDTQYF; CDR3nt: TGTGCCAGCAGCCGAACACGACAGGGACGAGGGGCTTCTCCTAGCACAGATACGCAGTATTTT
abundance: few; j_gene: TRBJ1-5; d_gene: .; v_gene: TRBV3-1; CDR3aa: CASSQESNQPQHF; CDR3nt: TGTGCCAGCAGCCAGGAAAGCAATCAGCCCCAGCATTTT
abundance: .; j_gene: TRBJ2-1; d_gene: .; v_gene: TRBV29-1; CDR3aa: CSVGILVAERLGDEQFF; CDR3nt: TGCAGCGTGGGGATTCTCGTTGCGGAGAGACTTGGCGATGAGCAGTTCTTC
abundance: few; j_gene: TRBJ2-2; d_gene: .; v_gene: TRBV7-9; CDR3aa: CASSLITLNTGELFF; CDR3nt: TGTGCCAGCAGCTTAATCACACTGAACACCGGGGAGCTGTTTTTT
abundance: few; j_gene: TRBJ1-2; d_gene: TRBD1; v_gene: TRBV5-6; CDR3aa: CASSLVAGGNYGYTF; CDR3nt: TGTGCCAGCAGCTTGGTAGCAGGGGGCAACTATGGCTACACCTTC
abundance: few; j_gene: TRBJ2-1; d_gene: .; v_gene: TRBV20-1; CDR3aa: CSGPGGDNEQFF; CDR3nt: TGCAGTGGGCCCGGGGGAGACAATGAGCAGTTCTTC
abundance: .; j_gene: TRBJ1-2; d_gene: TRBD1; v_gene: TRBV20-1; CDR3aa: CSARDSNYGYTF; CDR3nt: TGCAGTGCCAGGGACAGCAACTATGGCTACACCTTC
abundance: .; j_gene: TRBJ2-1; d_gene: .; v_gene: TRBV4-2; CDR3aa: CASSQENYNEQFF; CDR3nt: TGTGCCAGCAGCCAAGAAAACTACAATGAGCAGTTCTTC